These T cell receptor beta chains were read from a single sample in a study of T-cell reconstitution after alpha-beta-depleted transplantation in children. Via MiXCR, TCRdb re-called the PCR reads, giving one row per CDR3 protein. The sample holds 250,000 to 300,000 distinct CDR3 sequences, around a tenth seen once. This specimen consisted of PBMCs, obtained before TCRalphabeta/CD19-depleted stem cell transplant. The origin of the receptors is a boy less than two years old with acute myeloid leukemia, due to receive a stem cell transplant. Both conserved end residues are trimmed from each CDR3. The D gene is left open where the match is weak.

V: TRBV6-2/TRBV6-3; D: -; CDR3: ASTPGDTDEQY
V: TRBV7-7; D: TRBD1; CDR3: ASSYRGDKETQY
V: TRBV27; D: -; CDR3: ASSLNRDPPYEQY
V: TRBV7-2; D: -; CDR3: ASSLNGPYSNQPQH
V: TRBV15; D: TRBD1; CDR3: ATSRPPGQGNEQY
V: TRBV11-3; D: TRBD2; CDR3: ASSFIGSGNTDTQY
V: TRBV5-1; D: TRBD1; CDR3: ASSLAGDRGRDEQF
V: TRBV28; D: TRBD1; CDR3: ASWDRGSYSNQPQH
V: TRBV7-3; D: TRBD2; CDR3: ASSLNGGGNEQF
V: TRBV5-1; D: TRBD2; CDR3: ASGTSGQETQY
V: TRBV19; D: -; CDR3: ASMDGMYNQPQH
V: TRBV12-3/TRBV12-4; D: -; CDR3: ASSRTIPYNEQF
V: TRBV11-2; D: -; CDR3: ASSSQARVNTEAF
V: TRBV19; D: -; CDR3: ASRTQGRLNTEAF
V: TRBV7-2; D: -; CDR3: ASSLGRDNEQF
V: TRBV4-3; D: -; CDR3: ASSKVRVGELF
V: TRBV15; D: -; CDR3: ATSTPGNNYGYT
V: TRBV10-3; D: -; CDR3: AIRINNNEQF
V: TRBV7-2; D: -; CDR3: ASSTQGGSLYEQY
V: TRBV7-2; D: TRBD1; CDR3: ASSPTGTGRTEAF
V: TRBV7-3; D: TRBD1; CDR3: ASSLLGQFANTGELF
V: TRBV7-9; D: -; CDR3: ASSPSERGYEQY
V: TRBV11-2; D: TRBD2; CDR3: ASSLARLAGHNEQF
V: TRBV24-1; D: TRBD1; CDR3: ATSDSQGKGNEQF
V: TRBV7-2; D: -; CDR3: ASSFVSGASNEQF
V: TRBV12-3/TRBV12-4; D: TRBD1; CDR3: ASTADRVSRGYT
V: TRBV5-1; D: TRBD1; CDR3: ASSLDPTGDQPQH
V: TRBV27; D: -; CDR3: ASSLSLGADEQY
V: TRBV24-1; D: TRBD1; CDR3: ATSDWTGSSFGELF
V: TRBV5-1; D: TRBD1; CDR3: ASSWDSGETQY
V: TRBV20-1; D: -; CDR3: SAREPGANYGYT
V: TRBV28; D: TRBD2; CDR3: ASSRAPSGGQDNEQF
V: TRBV7-8; D: TRBD2; CDR3: ASSFPGGAYNEQF
V: TRBV24-1; D: -; CDR3: ATTKIDRHFQETQY
V: TRBV5-1; D: -; CDR3: ASALSGPHTEAF
V: TRBV7-6; D: -; CDR3: ASSWDIGYEQY
V: TRBV4-3; D: TRBD1; CDR3: ASSLRDRNNEQF
V: TRBV9; D: -; CDR3: ASSVPQEGMNTEAF
V: TRBV6-5; D: -; CDR3: ASSYRATQETQY
V: TRBV28; D: -; CDR3: ASGSSASPLYGYT
V: TRBV11-2; D: TRBD1; CDR3: ASSLIGTGGSPLH
V: TRBV12-3/TRBV12-4; D: -; CDR3: ASSFRQGNAKNIQY
V: TRBV20-1; D: TRBD2; CDR3: SASHRRGDNIQY
V: TRBV11-1; D: TRBD1; CDR3: ASSLPGQGHPPPYEQY
V: TRBV20-1; D: -; CDR3: SARAEASEQY
V: TRBV7-9; D: TRBD1; CDR3: ASSLGPRGSEQY
V: TRBV12-3/TRBV12-4; D: TRBD2; CDR3: ASSSASGTYYNEQF
V: TRBV6-1; D: TRBD2; CDR3: ASSHPTSGSPADTQY
V: TRBV5-1; D: -; CDR3: ASSLDGRFNSPLH
V: TRBV28; D: TRBD2; CDR3: ASTPGAGGYEQY
V: TRBV5-1; D: TRBD2; CDR3: ASSFTGTSRSNEQF
V: TRBV29-1; D: TRBD2; CDR3: SVRWSGRTLYNEQF
V: TRBV6-1; D: -; CDR3: ASSEGATEAF
V: TRBV19; D: -; CDR3: ASSATRLFTGELF
V: TRBV5-6; D: TRBD1; CDR3: ASSLWGQGYSNQPQH
V: TRBV5-5; D: TRBD2; CDR3: ASSLSGSTGELF
V: TRBV12-3/TRBV12-4; D: -; CDR3: ASSLRAFREPQH
V: TRBV12-3/TRBV12-4; D: -; CDR3: AKSMDGSSYEQY
V: TRBV14; D: -; CDR3: ASSQGWGTGELF